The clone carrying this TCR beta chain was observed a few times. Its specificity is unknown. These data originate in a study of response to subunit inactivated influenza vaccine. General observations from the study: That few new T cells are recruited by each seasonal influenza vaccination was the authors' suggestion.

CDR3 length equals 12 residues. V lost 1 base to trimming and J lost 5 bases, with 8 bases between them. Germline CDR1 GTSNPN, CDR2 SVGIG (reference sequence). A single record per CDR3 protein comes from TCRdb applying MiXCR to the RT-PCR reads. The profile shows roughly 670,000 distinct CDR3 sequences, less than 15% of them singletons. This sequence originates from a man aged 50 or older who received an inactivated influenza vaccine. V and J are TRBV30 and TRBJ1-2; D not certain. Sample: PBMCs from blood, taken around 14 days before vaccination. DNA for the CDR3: TGTGCCTGGAGTGCAGACCCGTATGGCTACACCTTC. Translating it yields CAWSADPYGYTF.